The text below deals with one T cell receptor (beta chain). This sample is drawn from a study of blood T cell repertoires in COVID-19. Germline loops: CDR1 SGDLS, CDR2 YYNGEE. Trimming took 4 bases from V and 7 from J; bases not matched to a gene: 7. The CDR3 is 14 amino acids. Assay used: immunoSEQ multiplex PCR; TCRdb lists only in-frame clones, some missing. The data show roughly 150,000 clones, about 82% seen once. The gene calls are TRBV9 and TRBJ2-1; TRBD1 matches 8 bases. The sequencing sample was made of peripheral blood. This sequence originates from a woman at least 80 years old with COVID-19, enrolled during active disease. CDR3 region: CASSPRTGYNEQFF. The CDR3 DNA sequence: TGTGCCAGCAGCCCACGGACAGGGTATAATGAGCAGTTCTTC.